This TCR beta chain was sequenced during a study of identical twins. General study results and limits: Not following the same donors, the study drew its conclusions from cross-sectional statistical analysis. Cord blood beta clonotypes present at high abundance carried fewer insertions; no such pattern appeared in memory repertoires.

Unique molecular identifiers were present on the cDNA, which also gained a universal primer site by template switching. TCRdb re-derived calls from the 5' RACE reads in MiXCR, one entry per CDR3 protein. The data hold approximately 690,000 distinct CDR3 sequences, with roughly 6% observed a single time. This CDR3 has 16 residues. V lost 1 base and J 0 bases, leaving 12 bases between the germline ends. CDR1 is SGDLS, CDR2 YYNGEE, per germline. This clonotype was counted a few times. Its antigen is undetermined. V is TRBV9 and J is TRBJ2-3; TRBD1 is a possible D gene (5 bases). This clonotype was sampled from a man between 18 and 35 years old in good health. Sequenced: naive T cells sorted from blood. In DNA form, the CDR3 reads TGTGCCAGCAGCGTATATGCAGGGTCTAGCACAGATACGCAGTATTTT. The encoded protein is CASSVYAGSSTDTQYF.